This passage covers 5 T cell receptor beta chains from one sample sequenced in a study of patients and donors after allogeneic stem cell transplantation. A single record per CDR3 protein comes from TCRdb applying MiXCR to the RT-PCR reads. The sample lists 2,500 to 3,000 distinct CDR3 sequences, about 8% occurring once. The material sequenced was blood, either unsorted or a sorted T cell fraction (not recorded which). These receptors were obtained from a human donor who was either an allogeneic HSCT recipient or a stem cell or donor lymphocyte infusion donor (not recorded which). It is not recorded whose cells these are; they may come from a transplant donor.

V and J are TRBV14 and TRBJ2-1; D gene unclear. V was pared by 5 bases and J by 9 bases, with 8 bases between. The CDR3 sequence is 11 residues long. From germline, CDR1 is SGHDN and CDR2 FVKESK. Here the CDR3 reads CASSFRSEQFF. CDR3 nucleotide sequence: TGTGCCAGCAGCTTTAGGAGTGAGCAGTTCTTC.

There are a few counts of this clonotype. The chain combines TRBV27 with TRBJ2-3; unclear D gene. CDR1 MNHEY and CDR2 SMNVEV come from the germline V gene (reference sequence). Between the trimmed V and J ends, which lost 3 bases and 5 bases, there was a span of 3 bases. The CDR3 consists of 11 residues. The CDR3 sequence: CASSFLDTQYF. CDR3 bases: TGTGCCAGCAGTTTTCTAGATACGCAGTATTTT.

This clonotype was found a few times. This chain uses TRBV7-2 with TRBJ2-1; no definite D call. The CDR3 spans 11 residues. Trimming pared 8 bases from V and 4 bases from J, leaving 6 bases between. Germline CDR1 reads SGHTA; CDR2 reads FQGNSA. CDR3 protein: CASGLYNEQFF. Here the CDR3 DNA reads TGTGCCAGCGGATTGTACAATGAGCAGTTCTTC. Looking up the rest from reference TRBV7-2 and TRBJ2-1 gives the full variable domain: GAGVSQSPSNKVTEKGKDVELRCDPISGHTALYWYRQSLGQGLEFLIYFQGNSAPDKSGLPSDRFSAERTGGSVSTLTIQRTQQEDSAVYLCASGLYNEQFFGPGTRLTVL.

This clonotype was seen a few times. This chain connects TRBV5-1 to TRBJ2-5; D is possibly TRBD1 (6 bases). The CDR3 length is 14 residues. V shed 0 bases and J shed 3 bases, with 9 bases lying between them. CDR1 is SGHRS, CDR2 YFSETQ, per germline. CDR3 nucleotides: TGCGCCAGCAGCTTGGCAGGACAGAAAGAGACCCAGTACTTC. Its translation is CASSLAGQKETQYF. The variable domain in full, completed from reference TRBV5-1 and TRBJ2-5, reads KAGVTQTPRYLIKTRGQQVTLSCSPISGHRSVSWYQQTPGQGLQFLFEYFSETQRNKGNFPGRFSGRQFSNSRSEMNVSTLELGDSALYLCASSLAGQKETQYFGPGTRLLVL.

The chain employs TRBV30 and TRBJ2-7, with D maybe TRBD1 (5 bases). Germline V gene data show CDR1 as GTSNPN and CDR2 as SVGIG (reference sequence). This CDR3 comprises 12 residues. The ends were cut back, 3 bases at V and 12 bases at J, with 18 bases in the middle. CDR3 in DNA: TGTGCCTGGAGGGACACCGTAAGGACCCCGTACTTC. Protein sequence: CAWRDTVRTPYF.